These 32 T cell receptor beta chains came from one sample sequenced in a study of T cells in Graves' hyperthyroidism and ophthalmopathy. The source material, RNA transcripts, was used to amplify TCR beta CDR3 regions. The HTBI primer set was used in a first-round RT-PCR of the TCR CDR3. TCRdb re-called the multiplex PCR reads through MiXCR, storing one row per CDR3 protein. The sample contains about 350,000 distinct CDR3 sequences, 12% to 15% of which appear only once. The sequencing sample was made of blood. These receptors were collected from a woman aged 40 to 50 with Graves' ophthalmopathy.

This clonotype was recorded many times. The rearrangement uses TRBV2 and TRBJ1-5, with D uncertain. The V gene lost 0 bases and the J gene lost 1 base, with 7 bases spanning the gap. The CDR3 loop spans 15 amino acids. Germline loops: CDR1 SNHLY, CDR2 FYNNEI. The CDR3 here is CASSEAVRSNQPQHF. The CDR3 nucleotides are TGTGCCAGCAGTGAAGCGGTCCGAAGCAATCAGCCCCAGCATTTT. Full variable domain (missing parts from reference TRBV2 and TRBJ1-5): EPEVTQTPSHQVTQMGQEVILRCVPISNHLYFYWYRQILGQKVEFLVSFYNNEISEKSEIFDDQFSVERPDGSNFTLKIRSTKLEDSAMYFCASSEAVRSNQPQHFGDGTRLSIL.

The V call is TRBV15, the J call TRBJ1-1; 11 bases are a match to TRBD1. Germline trimming cut 4 bases from V and 7 bases from J; bases unmatched to any gene: 8. Germline CDR1 and CDR2: LNHNV and YYDKDF (reference sequence). The CDR3 contains 15 residues. CDR3 in amino acids: CATSKGTGGEIEAFF. CDR3 nucleotide sequence: TGTGCCACCAGCAAGGGGACAGGGGGGGAAATTGAAGCTTTCTTT.

This clonotype was detected many times. V usage is TRBV20-1 and J usage is TRBJ1-1; possibly TRBD1 for D (6 bases). Germline V lookup: CDR1 DFQATT, CDR2 SNEGSKA (reference sequence). This CDR3 is 14 amino acids long. V shed 3 bases and J shed 0 bases, with 11 bases lying between them. DNA of the CDR3: TGCAGTGCTAGTATGGGGGCCATGAACACTGAAGCTTTCTTT. Its protein is CSASMGAMNTEAFF.

This clonotype has more than one count but fewer than ten. The rearrangement links TRBV5-8 to TRBJ1-6; the D is unclear. V gave up 0 bases and J gave up 16 bases, with 14 bases separating them. The CDR3 covers 13 residues. The germline V gene has CDR1 SGHTS and CDR2 YDEGEE. DNA of the CDR3: TGTGCCAGCAGCTTGGGCGGGTTAGGACTACTCCACTTT. It translates to CASSLGGLGLLHF.

The CDR3 loop reads CSARAGTSGALGAKNIQYF. As DNA, the CDR3 is TGCAGTGCTAGAGCAGGGACTAGCGGGGCCCTTGGGGCCAAAAACATTCAGTACTTC. The V call is TRBV20-1, the J call TRBJ2-4; 13 positions agree with TRBD2. The V gene end was trimmed by 1 base and the J gene end by 1 base; junction bases not matched to a gene: 10. Per the germline V gene, CDR1 is DFQATT and CDR2 is SNEGSKA (reference sequence). The CDR3 sequence is 19 residues long.

This clonotype has more than one count but fewer than ten. The chain links TRBV28 to TRBJ1-1, with 7 bases lining up with TRBD1. CDR1 is MDHEN and CDR2 is SYDVKM in the germline V gene. CDR3 length equals 15 residues. Losses at the gene ends were 5 bases for V and 7 bases for J; bases not matched to a gene: 13. CDR3 DNA: TGTGCCAGCAGTCCCTTGGCAGGGGGGGATGATGAAGCTTTCTTT. As protein: CASSPLAGGDDEAFF.

The chain links TRBV5-5 to TRBJ2-5; no definite D call. Germline CDR1 SGHKS, CDR2 YYEKEE (reference sequence). Trimming removed 9 bases from V and 2 bases from J, with 23 bases in between. The CDR3 is 16 amino acids. The CDR3 DNA reads TGTGCCACCAAACCCATTTCAGACTCCCGGCAAGAGACCCAGTACTTC. This sequence encodes CATKPISDSRQETQYF.

This clonotype came up many times. The V call is TRBV15, the J call TRBJ1-5, with a weak D call TRBD1 (6 bases). The CDR3 loop spans 16 amino acids. The germline gives CDR1 LNHNV, CDR2 YYDKDF (reference sequence). V was cut by 0 bases and J by 5 bases, with 14 bases left in between. Here the CDR3 reads CATSREGGQRDQPQHF. The CDR3 nucleotides are TGTGCCACCAGCAGAGAGGGAGGACAGAGAGATCAGCCCCAGCATTTT.

This CDR3 reads CASSRQTLLMETQYF. As DNA, the CDR3 is TGTGCCAGCAGCCGACAGACCCTCTTGATGGAGACCCAGTACTTC. The chain links TRBV7-2 to TRBJ2-5; weak D call: TRBD1 (5 bases). Germline CDR1 SGHTA, CDR2 FQGNSA. This CDR3 is built from 15 residues. V lost 5 bases and J lost 5, with 18 bases in between.

This clonotype was counted at least ten times. V usage is TRBV15 and J usage is TRBJ2-7, with unresolved D. V gave up 0 bases and J gave up 3 bases, with 15 bases separating them. CDR1 and CDR2 (germline): LNHNV, YYDKDF (reference sequence). The CDR3 is 16 residues long. The CDR3: CATSRDLSLPLYEQYF. DNA for the CDR3: TGTGCCACCAGCAGAGATCTGTCCCTACCTCTCTACGAGCAGTACTTC. Using reference TRBV15 and TRBJ2-7 for the parts outside the CDR3, the full variable domain is DAMVIQNPRYQVTQFGKPVTLSCSQTLNHNVMYWYQQKSSQAPKLLFHYYDKDFNNEADTPDNFQSRRPNTSFCFLDIRSPGLGDTAMYLCATSRDLSLPLYEQYFGPGTRLTVT.

This clonotype was recorded many times. The genes are TRBV6-1 and TRBJ2-1; TRBD1 matches at 8 bases. Germline assignment: CDR1 MNHNS and CDR2 SASEGT. The CDR3 loop spans 14 amino acids. V dropped 6 bases and J dropped 2; count of bases not matched to a gene: 3. The CDR3 spells CASSQGAPYNEQFF. The CDR3 coding sequence is TGTGCCAGCAGCCAGGGGGCTCCCTACAATGAGCAGTTCTTC.

This clonotype has a count of ten or more. J is TRBJ2-1 and V is TRBV11-2; D not certain. CDR1 is SGHAT and CDR2 is FQNNGV in the germline V gene. This CDR3 spans 15 amino acids. V was pared by 7 bases and J by 4 bases, with 17 bases between. Written as DNA, the CDR3 is TGTGCCAGCACCCACTCTGGCGGTTGGTACAATGAGCAGTTCTTC. As protein: CASTHSGGWYNEQFF.

This clonotype appeared many times. The chain recombines TRBV19 with TRBJ1-3; TRBD1 matches 8 bases. Trimming took 3 bases from V and 2 from J; bases not matched to a gene: 3. Germline V gene data show CDR1 as LNHDA and CDR2 as SQIVND (reference sequence). This CDR3 has 15 residues. The chain's CDR3 is CASSMKTGAGNTIYF. CDR3 sequence (DNA): TGTGCCAGTAGTATGAAGACAGGGGCTGGAAACACCATATATTTT.

This clonotype was observed at least ten times. The chain links TRBV11-2 to TRBJ2-7, with TRBD2 matching over 12 bases. CDR3 length equals 15 residues. The germline V gene has CDR1 SGHAT and CDR2 FQNNGV. Trimming removed 4 bases from V and 2 bases from J; junction bases left unmatched: 3. The CDR3 nucleotides read TGTGCCAGCAGCTGGGGACTAGCGGGTACCTACGAGCAGTACTTC. Translation: CASSWGLAGTYEQYF.

This clonotype was counted many times. The J gene is TRBJ1-3, the V gene TRBV6-1; D gene ambiguous. This CDR3 is 11 amino acids long. Germline CDR1 is MNHNS and CDR2 is SASEGT. V gave up 8 bases and J gave up 4 bases, with 6 bases separating them. The CDR3 DNA is TGTGCCAGCTACCCCGGAAACACCATATATTTT. This sequence encodes CASYPGNTIYF.

The sample holds a few counts of this clonotype. The V gene is TRBV19, the J gene TRBJ1-5; D uncertain. Germline CDR1 LNHDA, CDR2 SQIVND (reference sequence). Trimming shortened V by 5 bases and J by 6 bases, and 11 bases separated the two germline ends. CDR3 size: 13 residues. CDR3 sequence: CASSLPRVQPQHF. The CDR3 DNA reads TGTGCCAGTAGTCTCCCGAGGGTTCAGCCCCAGCATTTT.

There are many counts of this clonotype. The J gene is TRBJ2-3, the V gene TRBV2; no reliable D call. The CDR3 runs 13 residues. V was cut by 4 bases and J by 2 bases, with 7 bases left in between. CDR1 is SNHLY and CDR2 is FYNNEI in the germline V gene. CDR3 DNA sequence: TGTGCCAGCAGTGTTGAGGTCACAGATACGCAGTATTTT. It translates to CASSVEVTDTQYF.

This clonotype was seen repeatedly, ten times or more. The chain is built from TRBV27 and TRBJ2-1; 11 bases fit TRBD1. This CDR3 is built from 13 residues. Germline V gene lookup returns CDR1 MNHEY and CDR2 SMNVEV (reference sequence). J was trimmed by 10 bases and V by 9 bases; bases with no gene match: 8. Here the CDR3 DNA reads TGTGCCAGTATCGGACAGGGGGCGAGGGAGCAGTTCTTC. Translated: CASIGQGAREQFF.

This clonotype was seen at least ten times. CDR3 sequence: CASSVTVGGNTEAFF. DNA for the CDR3: TGTGCCAGCAGCGTTACGGTAGGGGGTAACACTGAAGCTTTCTTT. This sequence joins TRBV9 and TRBJ1-1, with D possibly being TRBD1 (6 bases). The CDR3 is 15 residues long. CDR1 and CDR2 (germline): SGDLS, YYNGEE. Trimming removed 2 bases from V and 2 bases from J, with 13 bases in between.

The chain employs TRBV3-1 and TRBJ1-6; D is unclear. Germline V CDR1 and CDR2: LGHDT, YNNKEL (reference sequence). The germline V and J ends were trimmed by 5 bases and 9 bases, with 17 bases remaining between them. The CDR3 is made up of 15 amino acids. CDR3 residues: CASSGRGVARSPLHF. The CDR3 bases are TGTGCCAGCAGCGGCCGCGGGGTCGCTCGTTCACCCCTCCACTTT.

This chain joins TRBV5-1 and TRBJ1-5, with D maybe TRBD1 (5 bases). Germline CDR1 reads SGHRS; CDR2 reads YFSETQ. V shed 4 bases and J shed 7 bases, with 18 bases lying between them. The CDR3 length is 15 residues. The CDR3, as DNA: TGCGCCAGCAGCCCCGGCGAGGGGTGGCGACAGCCCCAGCATTTT. Translating it yields CASSPGEGWRQPQHF.

This chain joins TRBV7-9 and TRBJ1-3; D is possibly TRBD1 (5 bases). Germline V gene lookup returns CDR1 SEHNR and CDR2 FQNEAQ (reference sequence). Between the trimmed V and J ends, which lost 5 bases and 3 bases, there was a span of 14 bases. The CDR3 is 15 amino acids. The CDR3 here is CASSPVGTNGNTIYF. CDR3 coding DNA: TGTGCCAGCAGCCCCGTCGGGACCAATGGAAACACCATATATTTT.

The rearrangement joins TRBV5-4 to TRBJ1-1, with D unclear. The CDR3 length is 14 residues. The V gene's germline CDR1 is SGHNT and CDR2 YYREEE (reference sequence). V was shortened by 3 bases and J by 2 bases, with 11 bases between the two germline ends. The CDR3 DNA sequence: TGTGCCAGCAGCTACCGGACTCTTAACACTGAAGCTTTCTTT. Translating gives CASSYRTLNTEAFF.

This clonotype was recorded at least ten times. CDR3 sequence: CSALPGGRRETQYF. CDR3 nucleotide sequence: TGCAGTGCCCTCCCCGGGGGCAGGAGAGAGACCCAGTACTTC. The V call is TRBV20-1, the J call TRBJ2-5; D might be TRBD1 or TRBD2, each matching 6 bases. Germline CDR1 reads DFQATT; CDR2 reads SNEGSKA (reference sequence). V lost 6 bases and J lost 4, with 18 bases in between. There are 14 residues in the CDR3.

CDR3 region: CASSDSRLFF. CDR3 in DNA: TGTGCCAGCAGTGACTCCCGGCTGTTTTTT. The rearrangement uses TRBV2 and TRBJ2-2; no firm D call. Germline CDR1 is SNHLY and CDR2 is FYNNEI. The germline V and J ends were trimmed by 3 bases and 13 bases, with 6 bases remaining between them. The CDR3 loop spans 10 amino acids.

J is TRBJ2-2 and V is TRBV6-1; D possibly corresponds to TRBD2 (7 bases). V was cut by 10 bases and J by 4 bases, with 16 bases left in between. The CDR3 consists of 14 residues. The germline V gene encodes CDR1 MNHNS and CDR2 SASEGT. Here the CDR3 DNA reads TGTGCCAAAATGGGGGGGGCGGGCACCGGGGAGCTGTTTTTT. The encoded protein is CAKMGGAGTGELFF.

The chain links TRBV29-1 to TRBJ1-3, with TRBD1 identical over 7 bases. The V gene's germline CDR1 is SQVTM and CDR2 ANQGSEA. J lost 6 bases, V lost 7 bases, and 9 bases had no gene match. The CDR3 length is 13 residues. The CDR3 coding sequence is TGCAGCGCCGCACAGGGGAGCGTAAACACCATATATTTT. This codes for CSAAQGSVNTIYF.

This clonotype was seen many times. The gene calls are TRBV27 and TRBJ2-2, with 7 bases lining up with TRBD2. With 8 bases clipped from V and 0 bases from J, the junction kept 6 bases outside the gene matches. The germline V gene encodes CDR1 MNHEY and CDR2 SMNVEV (reference sequence). This CDR3 is built from 15 residues. CDR3 in amino acids: CASAWAGANTGELFF. The CDR3, as DNA: TGTGCCAGCGCCTGGGCGGGGGCGAACACCGGGGAGCTGTTTTTT.

This clonotype has a count of ten or more. The chain has TRBV7-6 and TRBJ2-7; D is unresolved. CDR1 and CDR2 (germline): SGHVS, FNYEAQ. This CDR3 has 14 amino acids. V lost 6 bases to trimming and J lost 2 bases, with 14 bases between them. The CDR3 DNA is TGTGCCAGCAGGACCGGACCGACGACCTACGAGCAGTACTTC. The encoded protein is CASRTGPTTYEQYF.

This clonotype was picked up many times. The rearrangement links TRBV11-2 to TRBJ2-5, with TRBD1 matching over 7 bases. Trimming removed 1 base from V and 4 bases from J; junction bases left unmatched: 6. This CDR3 comprises 15 residues. Germline V gene sequence: CDR1 SGHAT, CDR2 FQNNGV. This chain's CDR3 is CASSLGQGVLETQYF. The CDR3 bases are TGTGCCAGCAGCTTAGGGCAGGGGGTCCTAGAGACCCAGTACTTC.

The sample holds a few counts of this clonotype. V is TRBV2 and J is TRBJ2-5; 8 positions match TRBD1. V lost 4 bases to trimming and J lost 13 bases; unmatched junction nucleotides: 8. From germline, CDR1 is SNHLY and CDR2 FYNNEI. This CDR3 is 12 amino acids long. The CDR3 DNA follows: TGTGCCAGCAGTGTCAGGGGGCCGGACCCGTACTTC. It codes for CASSVRGPDPYF.

The CDR3 nucleotides read TGTGCCAGCAGCCACGGTCGGGCGGCCTACGAGCAGTACTTC. Translating it yields CASSHGRAAYEQYF. The rearrangement links TRBV28 to TRBJ2-7, with unresolved D. V was trimmed by 6 bases and J by 2 bases, leaving 14 bases between them. This CDR3 comprises 14 residues. CDR1 is MDHEN, CDR2 SYDVKM, per germline. Complete variable domain (other parts from reference TRBV28 and TRBJ2-7): DVKVTQSSRYLVKRTGEKVFLECVQDMDHENMFWYRQDPGLGLRLIYFSYDVKMKEKGDIPEGYSVSREKKERFSLILESASTNQTSMYLCASSHGRAAYEQYFGPGTRLTVT.